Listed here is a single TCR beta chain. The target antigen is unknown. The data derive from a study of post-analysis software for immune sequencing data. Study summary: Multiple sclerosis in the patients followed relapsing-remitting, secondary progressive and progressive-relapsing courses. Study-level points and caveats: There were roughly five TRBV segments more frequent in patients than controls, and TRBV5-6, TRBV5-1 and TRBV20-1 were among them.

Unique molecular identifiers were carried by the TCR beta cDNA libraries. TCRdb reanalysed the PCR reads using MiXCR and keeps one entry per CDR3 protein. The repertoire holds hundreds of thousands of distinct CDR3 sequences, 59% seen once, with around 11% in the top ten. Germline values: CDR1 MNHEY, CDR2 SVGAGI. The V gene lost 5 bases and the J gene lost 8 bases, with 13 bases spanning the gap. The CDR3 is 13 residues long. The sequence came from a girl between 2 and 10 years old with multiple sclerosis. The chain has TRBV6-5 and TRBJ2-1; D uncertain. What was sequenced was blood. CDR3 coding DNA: TGTGCCAGCAGTCCACGACCGGCCTATGAGCAGTTCTTC. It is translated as CASSPRPAYEQFF.